This TCR beta chain was captured in a study of T cell changes during pregnancy in multiple sclerosis. Trimming pared 1 base from V and 1 base from J, leaving 10 bases between. This CDR3 is built from 15 residues. From germline, CDR1 is LNHDA and CDR2 SQIVND (reference sequence). Using immunoSEQ multiplex PCR, the repertoire was profiled, and TCRdb retains in-frame clones only, with some absent. Of about 79,000 clones listed, 80% to 95% are singletons. J is TRBJ1-1 and V is TRBV19; no clear D gene. The TCR was taken from a female donor with multiple sclerosis, enrolled in a pregnancy study. Here the sequenced sample was CD4+ T cells from peripheral blood mononuclear cells, taken in the second trimester of pregnancy. The DNA for the CDR3 is TGTGCCAGTAGTATAGGGTCGGTTGGGAACACTGAAGCTTTCTTT. Protein: CASSIGSVGNTEAFF.